Listed below are T cell receptor beta chains from one sample, sequenced in a study of T cell changes during pregnancy in multiple sclerosis. TCRdb's table, derived via immunoSEQ multiplex PCR, lists solely in-frame clones and lacks some. The sample carries thousands of clones, roughly 86% recorded once. The source material was CD8+ T cells from peripheral blood mononuclear cells, sampled in the second trimester of pregnancy. The receptors were gathered from a female donor in good health, enrolled as a control in a pregnancy study. Both conserved end residues are part of each CDR3. D genes are given only for firm matches. The listing skips clone size in some rows; elsewhere it reads once, few, many or a size class.

V,J,D,size,DNA,CDR3
TRBV30,TRBJ1-1,.,.,TGTGCCTGGAGACGCGGGGGGAACACTGAAGCTTTCTTT,CAWRRGGNTEAFF
TRBV18,TRBJ2-5,.,.,TGTGCCAGCTCACCGAGTTGGAGGGGCAGAGAGACCCAGTACTTC,CASSPSWRGRETQYF
TRBV4-1,TRBJ2-7,TRBD1,.,TGCGCCAGCAGCCCAAGGACAGGGGGCGGATACGAGCAGTACTTC,CASSPRTGGGYEQYF
TRBV4-3,TRBJ2-6,TRBD2,.,TGCGCCAGCAGCCAAGCTGGGGAGGGCTCCTCTGGGGCCAACGTCCTGACTTTC,CASSQAGEGSSGANVLTF
TRBV16,TRBJ2-5,.,.,TGTGCCAGCAGCCAATCAACTCCAGGTTGGGAGACCCAGTACTTC,CASSQSTPGWETQYF
TRBV19,TRBJ1-2,TRBD1,.,TGTGCCAGTAGTTTGACAGGGGGCGAAATCTATGGCTACACCTTC,CASSLTGGEIYGYTF
TRBV2,TRBJ2-7,.,once,TGTGCCAGCAGTGAAGCGCCACTAGTTAGCGAGCAGTACTTC,CASSEAPLVSEQYF
TRBV19,TRBJ2-1,TRBD2,.,TGTGCCAGTTCCTCGGGGACTAGCGGGGGCAATGAGCAGTTCTTC,CASSSGTSGGNEQFF
TRBV9,TRBJ2-5,.,.,TGTGCCAGCAGCCTAAGTACCAGGGTAGAGACCCAGTACTTC,CASSLSTRVETQYF
TRBV4-2,TRBJ2-2,.,.,TGTGCCAGCAGCCCCCACCGGGGGAACACCGGGGAGCTGTTTTTT,CASSPHRGNTGELFF
TRBV6-4,TRBJ2-2,TRBD2,once,TGTGCCAGCAGCGCGGGGGACACCGGGGAGCTGTTTTTT,CASSAGDTGELFF
TRBV5-8,TRBJ2-1,TRBD2,.,TGTGCCAGCAGCCCGGGACTAGCAAGCCACAATGAGCAGTTCTTC,CASSPGLASHNEQFF
TRBV9,TRBJ2-2,TRBD2,.,TGTGCCAGCAGCGTACTAGCGGGGGGGCAAACCGGGGAGCTGTTTTTT,CASSVLAGGQTGELFF
TRBV6-1,TRBJ1-5,.,.,TGTGCCAGCAGTGAAATTTTCGGGAGCAATCAGCCCCAGCATTTT,CASSEIFGSNQPQHF
TRBV28,TRBJ2-2,.,once,TGTGCCAGCAGTTTAGCGGCGGGTCGAACCGGGGAGCTGTTTTTT,CASSLAAGRTGELFF
TRBV6-1,TRBJ1-2,TRBD1,.,TGTGCCAGCAGTGAGACAGGGGACGTTGGTGGCTACACCTTC,CASSETGDVGGYTF
TRBV6-4,TRBJ2-1,TRBD2,.,TGTGCCAGCAGTGATCAGAGCGGGAGCTCCTACAATGAGCAGTTCTTC,CASSDQSGSSYNEQFF
TRBV7-3,TRBJ2-1,.,.,TGTGCCAGCAGCCCAAACTCGGGGTTTGAGCAGTTCTTC,CASSPNSGFEQFF
TRBV13,TRBJ2-7,.,.,TGTGCCAGCAGCTTAGATTCTGGGCAGCCATTCTACGAGCAGTACTTC,CASSLDSGQPFYEQYF
TRBV9,TRBJ1-1,.,.,TGTGCCAGCAGCGTAGGTGGGGGGAGGACTGAAGCTTTCTTT,CASSVGGGRTEAFF
TRBV27,TRBJ1-1,TRBD1,.,TGTGCCAGCACAACAGGGGACACTGAAGCTTTCTTT,CASTTGDTEAFF
TRBV28,TRBJ2-7,.,.,TGTGCCAGCAGTCTCGTGGAGCAGTACTTC,CASSLVEQYF
TRBV10-3,TRBJ1-4,.,medium-sized,TGTGCCATCGCCAAGGGGGAGGGTGGCGAAAAACTGTTTTTT,CAIAKGEGGEKLFF
TRBV27,TRBJ2-1,TRBD2,.,TGTGCCAGCAATGTGGGGGGGAGCAATGAGCAGTTCTTC,CASNVGGSNEQFF
TRBV27,TRBJ2-3,TRBD2,.,TGTGCCAGCAGGGATAGCGGGAGTACAGATACGCAGTATTTT,CASRDSGSTDTQYF
TRBV4-2,TRBJ2-7,TRBD1,.,TGTGCCAGCAGCTATACCGGACGGGGACAGGGGGCCGACGAGCAGTACTTC,CASSYTGRGQGADEQYF